These T cell receptor beta chains were read from a single sample in a study of T cell repertoires in cytomegalovirus infection. TCRdb re-analysed the reads in MiXCR, keeping a single row per CDR3 protein. Of roughly 720,000 distinct CDR3 sequences in the sample, roughly a third were seen once. Sequenced material: PBMCs. The source is a human donor in good health (CMV status not recorded). Some clones in this sample may be carry-over from other donors' samples. Each CDR3 is given without its conserved first and last residue. A D gene is named only where the DNA matches it firmly. Only some rows state a clone size, as once, few, many or a class for expanded clones.

clone size: many
J gene: TRBJ2-5
V gene: TRBV7-9
D gene: NA
CDR3 protein: ASSLAAYQETQY

clone size: NA
J gene: TRBJ2-1
V gene: TRBV4-1
D gene: TRBD2
CDR3 protein: ASSQEGLAGLNEQF

clone size: few
J gene: TRBJ2-3
V gene: TRBV11-3
D gene: NA
CDR3 protein: ASSLQGFTDTQY

clone size: few
J gene: TRBJ1-6
V gene: TRBV28
D gene: NA
CDR3 protein: ASRDGSRRDNSPLH

clone size: few
J gene: TRBJ1-2
V gene: TRBV28
D gene: NA
CDR3 protein: ASSLVLGNYGYT

clone size: few
J gene: TRBJ2-5
V gene: TRBV4-2
D gene: TRBD2
CDR3 protein: ASSQDRLVGLAGQGTQY

clone size: NA
J gene: TRBJ2-7
V gene: TRBV14
D gene: NA
CDR3 protein: ASSQVVYSLVPYEQY

clone size: NA
J gene: TRBJ1-5
V gene: TRBV15
D gene: NA
CDR3 protein: ANSRTTHTVSNQPQH

clone size: NA
J gene: TRBJ1-2
V gene: TRBV2
D gene: NA
CDR3 protein: ASSEVTDPYGYT

clone size: NA
J gene: TRBJ2-7
V gene: TRBV4-1
D gene: NA
CDR3 protein: ASSQVSPYEQY

clone size: NA
J gene: TRBJ2-3
V gene: TRBV10-3
D gene: TRBD2
CDR3 protein: AISPTSGGASTQY